Below, 16 T cell receptor beta chains from the same sample are listed, as sequenced in a study of CD8+CD57+ T cells in acquired aplastic anemia. According to the study, genomic DNA was the template for TCR beta VDJ and CDR3 profiling. TCRdb ran MiXCR on the reads and lists one entry per CDR3 protein. The profile shows 160,000 or so distinct CDR3 sequences, less than 50% of them singletons. Only patients with CD8+CD57+ cell expansion on flow cytometry were chosen for sequencing. Sequences were obtained from sorted CD4+, CD8+, or CD8+CD57+ T cells (not recorded which) from PBMCs. These receptors were collected from a human donor with aplastic anemia.

This clonotype was seen a handful of times. The chain uses TRBV10-3 and TRBJ1-1, with a possible D match to TRBD1 (5 bases). The CDR3 is 16 amino acids. The V gene's germline CDR1 is ENHRY and CDR2 SYGVKD. The V end was cut by 0 bases, the J end by 4 bases, with 15 bases between. CDR3 region: CAISESILGGPTEAFF. CDR3 sequence (DNA): TGTGCCATCAGTGAGTCGATCCTCGGGGGACCCACTGAAGCTTTCTTT.

In its sample, this clonotype was seen many times. This chain connects TRBV9 to TRBJ2-1; 9 bases match TRBD2. The J segment lost 10 bases and the V segment lost 3 bases, leaving 11 bases of the junction unmatched. CDR3 length: 15 residues. CDR1 and CDR2 (germline): SGDLS, YYNGEE. Here the CDR3 DNA reads TGTGCCAGCAGCGATTCACCGGGACTAGCTGAGGAGCAGTTCTTC. Its protein product is CASSDSPGLAEEQFF.

At least ten counts were recorded for this clonotype. CDR3 nucleotide sequence: TGCAGTGCTCTTACGGGCTCAGCCTACGAGCAGTACTTC. It specifies CSALTGSAYEQYF. The rearrangement uses TRBV20-1 and TRBJ2-7, with unresolved D. The germline gives CDR1 DFQATT, CDR2 SNEGSKA (reference sequence). This CDR3 spans 13 amino acids. The V and J ends lost 5 bases and 2 bases respectively, with 13 bases between them.

This clonotype was seen at least ten times. This sequence joins TRBV12-3 or TRBV12-4 and TRBJ1-2; no definite D call. The CDR3 is 15 residues long. V was pared by 0 bases and J by 5 bases, with 13 bases between. This chain's CDR3 is CASSLASVSGYGYTF. In nucleotides, the CDR3 is TGTGCCAGCAGTTTAGCCTCCGTTAGCGGGTATGGCTACACCTTC.

This clonotype was recorded a few times. The chain recombines TRBV2 with TRBJ1-4; D is unclear. The ends were cut back, 4 bases at V and 13 bases at J, with 10 bases in the middle. The CDR3 runs to 11 residues. CDR1 is SNHLY, CDR2 FYNNEI, per germline. The CDR3: CASSALRGLFF. CDR3 nucleotides: TGTGCCAGCAGTGCATTAAGAGGACTGTTTTTT.

This clonotype appeared many times. The gene calls are TRBV30 and TRBJ1-6; D gene unclear. Germline V gives CDR1 GTSNPN, CDR2 SVGIG (reference sequence). V dropped 4 bases and J dropped 2 bases, with 3 bases sitting between them. This CDR3 region has 12 residues. Written as DNA, the CDR3 is TGTGCCTGGACAGCCTATAATTCACCCCTCCACTTT. Its protein product is CAWTAYNSPLHF.

In this sample, this clonotype turned up many times. The CDR3 bases are TGTGCCAGCAGCCCAGAGGTCTCCTCAGGCGGGGAGCTGTTTTTT. Translating it yields CASSPEVSSGGELFF. The chain recombines TRBV7-2 with TRBJ2-2; D is unclear. Trimming removed 5 bases from V and 7 bases from J, with 17 bases in between. This CDR3 comprises 15 residues. From germline, CDR1 is SGHTA and CDR2 FQGNSA.

This clonotype has only one observation. A much larger clone is a single base away; this may be a read error. This chain links TRBV6-1 with TRBJ2-7, with TRBD2 identical over 8 bases. The V segment lost 6 bases and the J segment 5 bases; nucleotides outside the gene matches: 6. Germline CDR1 MNHNS, CDR2 SASEGT. This CDR3 region has 13 residues. The DNA of the CDR3 is TGTGCCAGCAGCCTTCGGGGGGGACACGAGCAGTACTTC. Protein product: CASSLRGGHEQYF.

This clonotype was recorded once. This chain connects TRBV20-1 to TRBJ1-1; 8 nucleotides agree with TRBD1. Germline values: CDR1 DFQATT, CDR2 SNEGSKA (reference sequence). With V trimmed by 5 bases and J by 5 bases, 7 bases remained unmatched. This CDR3 is 13 amino acids long. The CDR3, as DNA: TGCAGTGCTCTTGAGACAGGGGCAACTGAAGCTTTCTTT. Translated: CSALETGATEAFF.

The CDR3 protein is CASSLGGRVRDGYTF. CDR3 sequence (DNA): TGCGCCAGCAGCTTGGGTGGCAGGGTGAGGGATGGCTACACCTTC. The chain combines TRBV5-1 with TRBJ1-2; a possible D gene is TRBD1 (5 bases). The ends were cut back, 0 bases at V and 6 bases at J, with 15 bases in the middle. This CDR3 has 15 residues. The germline V gene has CDR1 SGHRS and CDR2 YFSETQ.

The chain links TRBV29-1 to TRBJ2-1; 7 nucleotides match TRBD1. Unmatched junction bases numbered 7, after V lost 7 bases and J lost 1 base. Germline V gives CDR1 SQVTM, CDR2 ANQGSEA. The CDR3 consists of 14 residues. The CDR3 DNA reads TGCAGCGGTGACAGGGCCAGGTCCTACAATGAGCAGTTCTTC. It is translated as CSGDRARSYNEQFF.

This chain joins TRBV6-5 and TRBJ1-1; no definite D call. Germline-derived CDR1 and CDR2 are MNHEY and SVGAGI. CDR3 length equals 15 residues. V gave up 2 bases and J gave up 1 base, with 11 bases separating them. This CDR3 reads CASSYITGSNTEAFF. CDR3 in DNA: TGTGCCAGCAGTTACATTACGGGATCGAACACTGAAGCTTTCTTT.

This clonotype was detected ten times or more. V is TRBV19 and J is TRBJ2-7; weak D call: TRBD1 (6 bases). Germline V lookup: CDR1 LNHDA, CDR2 SQIVND (reference sequence). CDR3 length equals 13 residues. The germline V and J ends were trimmed by 5 bases and 3 bases, with 11 bases remaining between them. This CDR3 reads CASSAGQLYEQYF. The CDR3, as DNA: TGTGCCAGTAGTGCCGGACAGCTCTACGAGCAGTACTTC.

The J gene is TRBJ2-5, the V gene TRBV7-3; D not certain. The V end was cut by 5 bases, the J end by 5 bases, with 12 bases between. Germline V gene lookup returns CDR1 SGHTA and CDR2 FQGTGA. The CDR3 has 13 amino acids. DNA of the CDR3: TGTGCCAGCAGCGAAGAGTTTCGCGAGACCCAGTACTTC. Amino acid sequence: CASSEEFRETQYF.

The chain uses TRBV9 and TRBJ1-2; the D is unclear. The CDR3 contains 17 residues. Trimming cost V 0 bases and J 2 bases, with 17 bases left between them. CDR1 is SGDLS, CDR2 YYNGEE, per germline. The CDR3 reads CASSVGGLYQRNYGYTF. The CDR3 DNA follows: TGTGCCAGCAGCGTAGGAGGTCTTTACCAAAGGAACTATGGCTACACCTTC.

The genes are TRBV29-1 and TRBJ2-2, with TRBD2 matching over 7 bases. The CDR3 covers 14 residues. The germline gives CDR1 SQVTM, CDR2 ANQGSEA. Trimming removed 5 bases from V and 1 base from J; junction bases left unmatched: 4. The CDR3 DNA sequence: TGCAGCGTTCCCGGGACTATGAACACCGGGGAGCTGTTTTTT. Amino acids: CSVPGTMNTGELFF.